This T cell receptor (beta chain) was found in a study of cytomegalovirus exposure and HLA in healthy donors. Study-level points and caveats: Most TCR sequences were seen very rarely across donors, but some public TCRs occurred in many. There were around 160 TCR beta chains listed as cytomegalovirus-associated.

CDR1 and CDR2 from the germline V gene are MDHEN and SYDVKM. V was pared by 6 bases and J by 0 bases, with 8 bases of the junction left unmatched. This CDR3 is 15 amino acids long. This clone appeared once. As yet, its antigen is unknown. Sequencing was performed with immunoSEQ multiplex PCR; in TCRdb, only in-frame clones are kept and a portion is missing. The sample gives around 300,000 clones, approximately 88% of which show up once; about 0.99% is in the top ten. Sequenced: PBMCs. This TCR was recovered from a woman between 18 and 29 years old in good health and CMV-seronegative. The V call is TRBV28, the J call TRBJ2-7, with TRBD1 matching over 7 bases. CDR3 amino acids: CASRSRQGSSYEQYF. Here the CDR3 DNA reads TGTGCCAGCAGGTCCCGACAGGGAAGCTCCTACGAGCAGTACTTC. Filled out from reference TRBV28 and TRBJ2-7, the complete variable domain reads DVKVTQSSRYLVKRTGEKVFLECVQDMDHENMFWYRQDPGLGLRLIYFSYDVKMKEKGDIPEGYSVSREKKERFSLILESASTNQTSMYLCASRSRQGSSYEQYFGPGTRLTVT.